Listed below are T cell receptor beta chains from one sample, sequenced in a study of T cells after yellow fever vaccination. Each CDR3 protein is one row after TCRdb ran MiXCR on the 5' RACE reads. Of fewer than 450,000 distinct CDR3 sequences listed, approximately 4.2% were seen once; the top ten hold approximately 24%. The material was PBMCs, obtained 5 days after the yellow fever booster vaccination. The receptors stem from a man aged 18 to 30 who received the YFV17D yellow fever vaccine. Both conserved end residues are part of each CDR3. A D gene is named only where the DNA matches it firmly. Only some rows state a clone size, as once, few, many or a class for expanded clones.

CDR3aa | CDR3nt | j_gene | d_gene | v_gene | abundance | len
CASSPGLGTSGYEQYF | TGTGCCAGCTCACCAGGACTGGGGACTAGCGGTTACGAGCAGTACTTC | TRBJ2-7 | TRBD2 | TRBV18 | many | 16
CATSDWWGSNQPQHF | TGTGCCACCAGTGATTGGTGGGGGAGCAATCAGCCCCAGCATTTT | TRBJ1-5 | NA | TRBV24-1 | few | 15
CASSLGGSQTFF | TGTGCCAGCAGCCTTGGGGGGAGTCAAACTTTCTTT | TRBJ1-1 | NA | TRBV6-6 | NA | 12
CSANPGQQETQYF | TGCAGCGCTAACCCGGGGCAACAAGAGACCCAGTACTTC | TRBJ2-5 | NA | TRBV29-1 | few | 13
CASSLLPGVDQPQHF | TGTGCCAGCAGTTTATTGCCAGGGGTTGATCAGCCCCAGCATTTT | TRBJ1-5 | NA | TRBV12-3/TRBV12-4 | many | 15
CAWREGGYSGNTIYF | TGTGCCTGGAGAGAAGGGGGATACTCTGGAAACACCATATATTTT | TRBJ1-3 | NA | TRBV30 | many | 15
CASTPTGELFF | TGTGCCAGCACGCCCACCGGGGAGCTGTTTTTT | TRBJ2-2 | NA | TRBV12-3/TRBV12-4 | few | 11
CASSQEDSYTQYF | TGCGCCAGCAGCCAAGAGGATTCGTATACGCAGTATTTT | TRBJ2-3 | NA | TRBV4-3 | many | 13
CASSSARDRGFHEQYF | TGTGCCAGCAGCTCGGCTCGGGACAGGGGTTTCCACGAGCAGTACTTC | TRBJ2-7 | NA | TRBV21-1 | many | 16
CASSVGGRTDTQYF | TGTGCCAGCAGCGTAGGAGGGAGGACAGATACGCAGTATTTT | TRBJ2-3 | NA | TRBV9 | many | 14
CASRRTGLGGYTF | TGTGCCAGCAGGAGGACAGGCTTGGGCGGCTACACCTTC | TRBJ1-2 | TRBD1 | TRBV12-3/TRBV12-4 | few | 13
CASSYFITRGASGNTIYF | TGTGCCAGCAGTTACTTCATTACAAGGGGGGCCTCTGGAAACACCATATATTTT | TRBJ1-3 | NA | TRBV6-6 | NA | 18
CASSTRTGGGGYTF | TGTGCCAGCAGCACCCGGACAGGGGGCGGTGGCTACACCTTC | TRBJ1-2 | TRBD1 | TRBV9 | NA | 14
CASSVDRGTGNTIYF | TGTGCCAGCAGCGTGGACAGGGGAACTGGAAACACCATATATTTT | TRBJ1-3 | TRBD1 | TRBV5-5 | NA | 15
CASSQPPGANTGELFF | TGTGCCAGCAGCCAACCCCCGGGGGCCAACACCGGGGAGCTGTTTTTT | TRBJ2-2 | NA | TRBV11-3 | few | 16
CSARDPKGGDTQYF | TGCAGTGCTAGAGATCCGAAGGGAGGAGATACGCAGTATTTT | TRBJ2-3 | NA | TRBV20-1 | many | 14
CASSQDWVGGNSPLHF | TGCGCCAGCAGCCAAGATTGGGTGGGGGGAAATTCACCCCTCCACTTT | TRBJ1-6 | NA | TRBV4-3 | NA | 16
CASSPGQGVREQYF | TGTGCCAGCAGCCCGGGACAGGGGGTTCGGGAGCAGTACTTC | TRBJ2-7 | TRBD1 | TRBV6-5 | many | 14
CASSLSQANTEAFF | TGTGCCAGCAGTTTAAGTCAGGCAAACACTGAAGCTTTCTTT | TRBJ1-1 | NA | TRBV12-3/TRBV12-4 | many | 14
CASGRRGGVLHEQFF | TGTGCCAGCGGCCGCAGGGGAGGTGTTCTCCATGAGCAGTTCTTC | TRBJ2-1 | NA | TRBV5-4 | NA | 15
CASSEKWPSLPYNEQFF | TGTGCCAGCAGTGAAAAGTGGCCTAGCCTACCCTACAATGAGCAGTTCTTC | TRBJ2-1 | NA | TRBV6-2/TRBV6-3 | many | 17
CASSPEGAANEKLFF | TGTGCCAGCAGCCCAGAGGGGGCAGCTAATGAAAAACTGTTTTTT | TRBJ1-4 | TRBD1 | TRBV7-2 | many | 15
CASSEGSRGYYGYTF | TGTGCCAGCAGTGAAGGTTCGAGGGGGTACTATGGCTACACCTTC | TRBJ1-2 | NA | TRBV2 | few | 15
CASSPSVSSGANVLTF | TGTGCCAGCTCCCCCTCAGTCTCCTCTGGGGCCAACGTCCTGACTTTC | TRBJ2-6 | NA | TRBV18 | many | 16
CASSYSFGTGHNSPLHF | TGTGCCAGCAGTTACTCATTTGGCACAGGTCATAATTCACCCCTCCACTTT | TRBJ1-6 | NA | TRBV6-5 | NA | 17
CASSQRGGLEQYF | TGTGCCAGCAGCCAGAGGGGGGGCCTCGAGCAGTACTTC | TRBJ2-7 | NA | TRBV3-1 | many | 13
CASSFQEGPGNEQFF | TGCGCCAGCAGCTTCCAAGAGGGGCCGGGAAATGAGCAGTTCTTC | TRBJ2-1 | NA | TRBV4-1 | few | 15
CSAITGGPSDTQYF | TGCAGTGCTATTACGGGGGGGCCATCCGATACGCAGTATTTT | TRBJ2-3 | TRBD2 | TRBV20-1 | few | 14
CASSGGTDTQYF | TGTGCCAGCTCAGGGGGCACAGATACGCAGTATTTT | TRBJ2-3 | NA | TRBV6-6 | many | 12
CASSQEAGFMNTEAFF | TGTGCCAGCAGCCAAGAGGCGGGTTTCATGAACACTGAAGCTTTCTTT | TRBJ1-1 | NA | TRBV3-1 | NA | 16
CASSQQTGNTQYF | TGTGCCAGCAGCCAACAAACGGGAAATACGCAGTATTTT | TRBJ2-3 | NA | TRBV3-1 | many | 13
CASSGGGQGFYGYTF | TGTGCCAGCAGTGGTGGGGGACAGGGTTTTTATGGCTACACCTTC | TRBJ1-2 | TRBD1 | TRBV7-9 | few | 15
CASSFRQGAGELFF | TGTGCCAGCAGTTTCAGACAGGGGGCCGGGGAGCTGTTTTTT | TRBJ2-2 | TRBD1 | TRBV12-3/TRBV12-4 | NA | 14
CSARWGGSSYNEQFF | TGCAGTGCTAGGTGGGGGGGGAGCTCCTACAATGAGCAGTTCTTC | TRBJ2-1 | TRBD2 | TRBV20-1 | few | 15
CASPAGVGGTADPPDTQYF | TGTGCAAGTCCCGCCGGGGTGGGGGGGACGGCCGATCCCCCAGATACGCAGTATTTT | TRBJ2-3 | NA | TRBV12-2 | NA | 19
CASSLGWAVAEAFF | TGTGCCAGCAGCTTGGGGTGGGCGGTCGCTGAAGCTTTCTTT | TRBJ1-1 | NA | TRBV7-9 | many | 14
CASSFAGTGGEKLFF | TGTGCCAGCAGCTTTGCCGGGACAGGTGGAGAAAAACTGTTTTTT | TRBJ1-4 | TRBD1 | TRBV7-2 | NA | 15
CASSPGNAGVPHTQYF | TGTGCCAGCAGCCCTGGTAATGCGGGGGTTCCCCATACGCAGTATTTT | TRBJ2-3 | TRBD2 | TRBV7-8 | NA | 16
CASSKAGANTGELFF | TGTGCCAGCAGTAAGGCGGGGGCGAACACCGGGGAGCTGTTTTTT | TRBJ2-2 | TRBD2 | TRBV6-5 | many | 15
CASSLTDTGAYNSPLHF | TGTGCCAGCAGCTTAACAGACACAGGGGCCTATAATTCACCCCTCCACTTT | TRBJ1-6 | TRBD1 | TRBV11-2 | NA | 17
CASRRPGRTILRDTQYF | TGTGCCAGCAGGCGACCGGGACGTACCATATTAAGAGATACGCAGTATTTT | TRBJ2-3 | NA | TRBV7-8 | NA | 17
CASSSLKETQYF | TGTGCCAGCTCGAGCCTAAAAGAGACCCAGTACTTC | TRBJ2-5 | NA | TRBV7-2 | NA | 12
CASSVTRAYNEQFF | TGTGCCAGCAGCGTGACAAGAGCATACAATGAGCAGTTCTTC | TRBJ2-1 | NA | TRBV6-5 | NA | 14
CASSPPPGIVSGGYTF | TGTGCCAGCTCGCCCCCCCCGGGAATAGTCTCGGGTGGCTACACCTTC | TRBJ1-2 | NA | TRBV18 | few | 16
CASSLWGPVVSSYEQYF | TGTGCCAGCAGTTTATGGGGCCCTGTCGTTAGCTCCTACGAGCAGTACTTC | TRBJ2-7 | NA | TRBV27 | many | 17
CASSPRGANYGYTF | TGCGCCAGCAGTCCTAGGGGAGCTAACTATGGCTACACCTTC | TRBJ1-2 | NA | TRBV5-1 | many | 14
CASSLVVAGATQFF | TGTGCCAGCAGCTTAGTCGTAGCGGGGGCGACGCAGTTCTTC | TRBJ2-1 | TRBD2 | TRBV7-2 | few | 14
CASSRSPYSNQPQHF | TGTGCCAGCAGCCGGAGCCCGTATAGCAATCAGCCCCAGCATTTT | TRBJ1-5 | NA | TRBV3-1 | few | 15
CSARGPGVADTQYF | TGCAGTGCTAGAGGCCCCGGGGTAGCAGATACGCAGTATTTT | TRBJ2-3 | NA | TRBV20-1 | few | 14
CASSLSAGTNQPQHF | TGTGCCAGCAGTTTATCGGCAGGGACGAATCAGCCCCAGCATTTT | TRBJ1-5 | NA | TRBV28 | NA | 15
CASSLKMGFYGYTF | TGTGCCAGCAGCCTAAAAATGGGATTCTATGGCTACACCTTC | TRBJ1-2 | NA | TRBV6-2/TRBV6-3 | NA | 14
CASSVRGRSSGNTIYF | TGCGCCAGCAGTGTTCGGGGAAGGAGTTCTGGAAACACCATATATTTT | TRBJ1-3 | NA | TRBV10-1 | few | 16
CASSSLTGETQYF | TGCGCCAGCAGCTCCCTGACGGGAGAGACCCAGTACTTC | TRBJ2-5 | NA | TRBV5-1 | many | 13
CASSFGAGAGEGYTF | TGTGCCAGCAGTTTCGGGGCAGGGGCAGGTGAAGGCTACACCTTC | TRBJ1-2 | NA | TRBV28 | NA | 15
CAISGRDWGAGELFF | TGTGCCATCAGTGGAAGGGACTGGGGGGCCGGGGAGCTGTTTTTT | TRBJ2-2 | NA | TRBV10-3 | few | 15
CASSLKVGPDTQYF | TGTGCCAGCAGCTTAAAAGTAGGGCCCGATACGCAGTATTTT | TRBJ2-3 | NA | TRBV7-3 | few | 14
CASSPPGQGHSPLHF | TGTGCCAGCAGCCCGCCAGGACAGGGTCATTCACCCCTCCACTTT | TRBJ1-6 | TRBD1 | TRBV7-2 | few | 15
CASSAWTVNEKLFF | TGCGCCAGCAGCGCTTGGACAGTTAATGAAAAACTGTTTTTT | TRBJ1-4 | NA | TRBV5-1 | many | 14
CASSLAGTGYTF | TGTGCCAGCAGCTTAGCAGGGACTGGCTACACCTTC | TRBJ1-2 | NA | TRBV7-6 | NA | 12
CASSDPGNTGELFF | TGTGCCAGCAGTGATCCCGGGAACACCGGGGAGCTGTTTTTT | TRBJ2-2 | NA | TRBV25-1 | many | 14